The 27 T cell receptor beta chains below were found in one sample sequenced in a study of cytomegalovirus exposure and HLA in healthy donors. TCRdb keeps only in-frame clones here, not all; method: immunoSEQ multiplex PCR. The table lists around 150,000 clones, 85% to 90% of them singletons. The sequenced material came from PBMCs. These receptors were taken from a woman in her late teens or twenties in good health and CMV-seropositive.

The chain recombines TRBV10-3 with TRBJ2-7; 7 bases line up with TRBD2. The V and J ends lost 8 bases and 4 bases, in that order; junction bases with no gene match: 11. CDR3 length: 14 residues. Germline V gene sequence: CDR1 ENHRY, CDR2 SYGVKD. The CDR3 region is CAIASGGRGYEQYF. CDR3 DNA: TGTGCCATCGCGTCGGGCGGGAGAGGATACGAGCAGTACTTC.

CDR3 residues: CASSLFSSTSGIWGVDEQYF. The CDR3 DNA follows: TGTGCCAGCAGCTTATTCAGCTCGACTAGCGGGATCTGGGGCGTGGACGAGCAGTACTTC. This chain links TRBV11-3 with TRBJ2-7, with TRBD2 matching 11 bases. The germline gives CDR1 SGHNT, CDR2 YENEEA. The V and J ends lost 2 bases and 5 bases, in that order; junction bases with no gene match: 20. The CDR3 runs to 20 residues. Full variable domain (missing parts from reference TRBV11-3 and TRBJ2-7): EAGVVQSPRYKIIEKKQPVAFWCNPISGHNTLYWYLQNLGQGPELLIRYENEEAVDDSQLPKDRFSAERLKGVDSTLKIQPAELGDSAVYLCASSLFSSTSGIWGVDEQYFGPGTRLTVT.

The V and J genes are TRBV6-1 and TRBJ2-1; D possibly corresponds to TRBD2 (5 bases). Trimming cost V 6 bases and J 7 bases, with 10 bases left between them. Germline V gene lookup returns CDR1 MNHNS and CDR2 SASEGT. This CDR3 comprises 12 residues. The CDR3 DNA reads TGTGCCAGCAGACTAGGAGAGAATGAGCAGTTCTTC. Its protein product is CASRLGENEQFF.

The table lists this clone with a count of one. The chain employs TRBV7-8 and TRBJ2-7; 7 bases line up with TRBD2. CDR3 size: 15 residues. Trimming at V came to 5 bases and at J to 2 bases, leaving 9 bases not matched to a gene. Germline V gene data show CDR1 as SGHVS and CDR2 as FQNEAQ. In DNA, the CDR3 is TGTGCCAGCAGCCAGGGAATCGGGGGGACCTACGAGCAGTACTTC. This encodes CASSQGIGGTYEQYF.

This chain links TRBV7-2 with TRBJ2-1, with TRBD1 as a possible D gene (6 bases). The CDR3 is 12 amino acids. The germline V gene encodes CDR1 SGHTA and CDR2 FQGNSA. Deletions cut 4 bases from V and 15 bases from J, with 16 bases between. The CDR3 loop reads CASSSPNGTPFF. The CDR3 DNA is TGTGCCAGCAGCTCCCCGAACGGGACACCGTTCTTC.

The V call is TRBV9, the J call TRBJ2-7; TRBD2 agrees at 9 bases. CDR1 is SGDLS and CDR2 is YYNGEE in the germline V gene. Germline trimming cut 4 bases from V and 4 bases from J; bases unmatched to any gene: 12. CDR3 size: 16 residues. The CDR3 loop reads CASSLARASGVYEQYF. The CDR3 bases are TGTGCCAGCAGCCTTGCCCGGGCTAGCGGGGTGTACGAGCAGTACTTC.

Here the CDR3 DNA reads TGCGCCAGCAGCCAAGTAACAGGGGATCAGCCCCAGCATTTT. Translation gives CASSQVTGDQPQHF. The chain joins TRBV4-1 to TRBJ1-5, with 7 bases identical to TRBD1. This CDR3 spans 14 amino acids. Germline V gives CDR1 MGHRA, CDR2 YSYEKL. The J segment lost 5 bases and the V segment lost 1 base, leaving 2 bases of the junction unmatched.

The chain employs TRBV13 and TRBJ1-5, with 9 bases aligning to TRBD1. The CDR3 covers 15 residues. With 8 bases clipped from V and 3 bases from J, the junction kept 8 bases outside the gene matches. CDR1 PRHDT and CDR2 FYEKMQ come from the germline V gene (reference sequence). The CDR3 sequence: CASSWTGAPNQPQHF. CDR3 in DNA: TGTGCCAGCTCCTGGACAGGGGCCCCCAATCAGCCCCAGCATTTT.

This clone was counted between two and nine times. The chain combines TRBV18 with TRBJ2-7; D unresolved. This CDR3 is built from 15 residues. Germline V gene data show CDR1 as KGHSH and CDR2 as LQKENI. The V end lost 1 base, the J end lost 4 bases, and 14 bases lay between the germline ends. CDR3 protein: CASSPRYAQTYEQYF. CDR3 DNA: TGTGCCAGCTCACCACGATACGCTCAAACTTACGAGCAGTACTTC.

This clone was seen a few times. CDR3 sequence (DNA): TGTGCCAGCAGTTCTCAGACGGAGTTAGCTAACTATGGCTACACCTTC. Protein: CASSSQTELANYGYTF. The chain joins TRBV28 to TRBJ1-2; D not certain. This CDR3 comprises 16 residues. Trimming stripped 4 bases from V and 0 bases from J, with 15 bases between. The germline V gene has CDR1 MDHEN and CDR2 SYDVKM.

On this clone itself: The junction shows a germline mismatch at one end, possibly a read error. The CDR3 DNA reads TGTGCCAGAAGCTTGATCCTCTCCCACGAGCAGTACTTC. It yields the protein CARSLILSHEQYF. The chain uses TRBV5-3 and TRBJ2-7; D ambiguous. TRBV5-3 is flagged as an ORF with uncertain function. The CDR3 consists of 13 residues.

The chain joins TRBV6-1 to TRBJ2-5; 9 bases line up with TRBD1. Germline CDR1 and CDR2: MNHNS and SASEGT. The CDR3 is made up of 14 amino acids. J lost 3 bases, V lost 4 bases, and 3 bases had no gene match. CDR3 amino acids: CASSGTGVKETQYF. The CDR3 DNA is TGTGCCAGCAGTGGGACAGGGGTCAAAGAGACCCAGTACTTC.

V is TRBV29-1 and J is TRBJ2-1, with D possibly TRBD2 on 6 matching bases. V lost 6 bases and J lost 10, with 16 bases in between. Germline V CDR1 and CDR2: SQVTM, ANQGSEA. This CDR3 has 12 residues. CDR3 region: CSVPTSSWEQFF. The CDR3 DNA reads TGCAGCGTACCGACTAGTTCGTGGGAGCAGTTCTTC.

The table lists this clone with a count of one. The rearrangement uses TRBV19 and TRBJ1-3; D unresolved. Per the germline V gene, CDR1 is LNHDA and CDR2 is SQIVND (reference sequence). V shed 1 base and J shed 0 bases, with 4 bases lying between them. The CDR3 spans 14 residues. The CDR3 sequence is CASSIVGSGNTIYF. In DNA form, the CDR3 reads TGTGCCAGTAGTATAGTCGGCTCTGGAAACACCATATATTTT.

In this sample, this clone turned up once. V gene TRBV7-8 combines with J gene TRBJ1-5, with D possibly matching TRBD1 (5 bases). Per the germline V gene, CDR1 is SGHVS and CDR2 is FQNEAQ. This CDR3 contains 12 residues. V was shortened by 6 bases and J by 16 bases, with 19 bases between the two germline ends. DNA of the CDR3: TGTGCCAGCAGTTCGCCGGGACTCCTTTTCCATTTT. The encoded protein is CASSSPGLLFHF.

This chain uses TRBV11-2 with TRBJ1-2; no reliable D call. The germline V and J ends were trimmed by 2 bases and 2 bases, with 9 bases remaining between them. The CDR3 consists of 14 residues. The germline CDR1 and CDR2 sequences are SGHAT and FQNNGV. This CDR3 is CASSLLGSNYGYTF. CDR3 sequence (DNA): TGTGCCAGCAGCTTACTCGGGAGCAACTATGGCTACACCTTC.

This chain links TRBV30 with TRBJ1-3, with unresolved D. Germline CDR1 GTSNPN, CDR2 SVGIG (reference sequence). Trimming pared 3 bases from V and 3 bases from J, leaving 15 bases between. The CDR3 has 15 residues. CDR3 nucleotides: TGTGCCTGGAGCCCAACTCATATCGGTGGAAACACCATATATTTT. Protein product: CAWSPTHIGGNTIYF.

The chain is built from TRBV2 and TRBJ1-5; D may be TRBD1 (6 bases). The V end lost 6 bases, the J end lost 1 base, and 16 bases lay between the germline ends. Germline V gives CDR1 SNHLY, CDR2 FYNNEI. The CDR3 sequence is 16 residues long. The CDR3 DNA sequence: TGTGCCAGCAGAAATAAGGGGGGGGTGAGCAATCAGCCCCAGCATTTT. It is translated as CASRNKGGVSNQPQHF.

The rearrangement joins TRBV5-1 to TRBJ2-2; D not resolved. The CDR3 covers 16 residues. Germline CDR1 SGHRS, CDR2 YFSETQ. Trimming pared 1 base from V and 3 bases from J, leaving 13 bases between. CDR3 sequence: CASSLRLRGDTGELFF. In nucleotides, the CDR3 is TGCGCCAGCAGCTTGCGCCTCAGAGGCGACACCGGGGAGCTGTTTTTT. Variable domain in full (rest from reference TRBV5-1 and TRBJ2-2): KAGVTQTPRYLIKTRGQQVTLSCSPISGHRSVSWYQQTPGQGLQFLFEYFSETQRNKGNFPGRFSGRQFSNSRSEMNVSTLELGDSALYLCASSLRLRGDTGELFFGEGSRLTVL.

This chain links TRBV7-2 with TRBJ2-6; TRBD1 aligns across 7 bases. The CDR3 spans 17 residues. Per germline, CDR1 SGHTA and CDR2 FQGNSA. V gave up 1 base and J gave up 0 bases; unmatched junction bases: 3. CDR3 protein: CASSLGQGNSGANVLTF. The CDR3 bases are TGTGCCAGCAGCTTAGGACAGGGCAACTCTGGGGCCAACGTCCTGACTTTC.

The chain employs TRBV5-6 and TRBJ2-1, with 8 nucleotides matching TRBD1. This CDR3 region has 15 residues. Trimming removed 3 bases from V and 6 bases from J; junction bases left unmatched: 8. Germline assignment: CDR1 SGHDT and CDR2 YYEEEE. CDR3 in DNA: TGTGCCAGCAGCTGGACCGGGACAGGCCTCAATGAGCAGTTCTTC. It encodes CASSWTGTGLNEQFF.

The J gene is TRBJ2-7, the V gene TRBV10-3, with D possibly being TRBD1 (6 bases). V was clipped by 0 bases and J by 1 base, with 16 bases between them. The CDR3 runs 17 residues. Germline-derived CDR1 and CDR2 are ENHRY and SYGVKD. The CDR3 nucleotides read TGTGCCATCAGTGAGTCGCCCCACGGGACACTTTCCTACGAGCAGTACTTC. This codes for CAISESPHGTLSYEQYF.

J is TRBJ2-3 and V is TRBV29-1; D not certain. The CDR3 loop spans 14 amino acids. Deletions cut 1 base from V and 1 base from J, with 9 bases between. From germline, CDR1 is SQVTM and CDR2 ANQGSEA. CDR3 in amino acids: CSVEGGEGTDTQYF. Here the CDR3 DNA reads TGCAGCGTTGAAGGCGGAGAGGGCACAGATACGCAGTATTTT.

V is TRBV9 and J is TRBJ2-3, with 8 bases matching TRBD2. The CDR3 length is 15 residues. Germline V gene sequence: CDR1 SGDLS, CDR2 YYNGEE. V shed 3 bases and J 2 bases; nucleotides not matched to a gene: 5. The CDR3 is CASSGLAGYTDTQYF. The CDR3 region has the DNA TGTGCCAGCAGCGGATTAGCGGGGTACACAGATACGCAGTATTTT. Full variable domain (outside the CDR3, taken from reference TRBV9 and TRBJ2-3): DSGVTQTPKHLITATGQRVTLRCSPRSGDLSVYWYQQSLDQGLQFLIQYYNGEERAKGNILERFSAQQFPDLHSELNLSSLELGDSALYFCASSGLAGYTDTQYFGPGTRLTVL.

This clone was observed a single time. The J gene is TRBJ1-2, the V gene TRBV19; D not resolved. The CDR3 consists of 12 residues. V was cut by 9 bases and J by 7 bases, with 15 bases left in between. From germline, CDR1 is LNHDA and CDR2 SQIVND (reference sequence). CDR3 loop: CASQSAVGGYTF. The CDR3 DNA follows: TGTGCCAGCCAGAGTGCGGTTGGTGGCTACACCTTC.

The chain links TRBV6-6 to TRBJ2-2; a possible D gene is TRBD2 (5 bases). Trimming removed 5 bases at V and 3 bases at J, with 13 bases between. The germline V gene has CDR1 MNHNY and CDR2 SVGAGI (reference sequence). This CDR3 spans 15 amino acids. CDR3 amino acids: CASSIRKRYTGELFF. CDR3 sequence (DNA): TGTGCCAGCAGTATCCGGAAGCGGTACACCGGGGAGCTGTTTTTT.

The V gene is TRBV7-9, the J gene TRBJ2-5, with 8 bases that match TRBD2. The CDR3 consists of 13 residues. The V segment lost 6 bases and the J segment 2 bases; nucleotides outside the gene matches: 2. Germline V lookup: CDR1 SEHNR, CDR2 FQNEAQ (reference sequence). CDR3 protein: CASRRGGQETQYF. In nucleotides, the CDR3 is TGTGCCAGCAGGCGCGGGGGGCAAGAGACCCAGTACTTC.